One sample yielded the 7 T cell receptor beta chains listed below, sequenced in a study of technical replicates of blood from a handful of donors. The assay was immunoSEQ multiplex PCR, and TCRdb's table has in-frame clones only and misses some. The top ten hold 5.1% of the sample, which has 64,000 or so clones, approximately 83% seen once. The sample was PBMCs. The receptors derive from a human donor in good health. Some clones in this sample may be carry-over from other donors' samples.

The chain combines TRBV19 with TRBJ2-2; TRBD2 matches 12 bases. The junction had 7 bases not matched to a gene; V was cut back by 3 bases and J by 8 bases. The germline V gene has CDR1 LNHDA and CDR2 SQIVND (reference sequence). The CDR3 runs 16 residues. CDR3 residues: CASSISGLAGAGELFF. DNA of the CDR3: TGTGCCAGTAGTATCTCGGGACTAGCGGGTGCTGGGGAGCTGTTTTTT.

The rearrangement links TRBV10-3 to TRBJ1-1, with D uncertain. Germline V CDR1 and CDR2: ENHRY, SYGVKD. V lost 4 bases, J lost 2 bases, and 8 bases lay in between. The CDR3 runs 13 residues. The CDR3 protein is CAISGNYNTEAFF. The CDR3 coding sequence is TGTGCCATCAGTGGGAACTATAACACTGAAGCTTTCTTT.

This chain uses TRBV30 with TRBJ1-5; D call uncertain. The V gene lost 5 bases and the J gene lost 4 bases, with 15 bases spanning the gap. The CDR3 is 14 residues long. From germline, CDR1 is GTSNPN and CDR2 SVGIG (reference sequence). The CDR3 loop reads CAWSRGQINQPQHF. As DNA, the CDR3 is TGTGCCTGGTCCCGAGGTCAGATAAATCAGCCCCAGCATTTT. Together with reference TRBV30 and TRBJ1-5, the CDR3 gives the full variable domain: SQTIHQWPATLVQPVGSPLSLECTVEGTSNPNLYWYRQAAGRGLQLLFYSVGIGQISSEVPQNLSASRPQDRQFILSSKKLLLSDSGFYLCAWSRGQINQPQHFGDGTRLSIL.

The chain combines TRBV5-4 with TRBJ2-7; maybe TRBD2 (5 bases). CDR3 length: 14 amino acids. V was clipped by 4 bases and J by 0 bases, with 11 bases between them. The germline gives CDR1 SGHNT, CDR2 YYREEE (reference sequence). Written as DNA, the CDR3 is TGTGCCAGCAGCCCAGGACTCAGCTCCTACGAGCAGTACTTC. It specifies CASSPGLSSYEQYF.

The chain links TRBV18 to TRBJ1-4; D is possibly TRBD1 (6 bases). Germline values: CDR1 KGHSH, CDR2 LQKENI. The CDR3 has 14 residues. V was trimmed by 6 bases and J by 2 bases, leaving 10 bases between them. CDR3 sequence reads: CASSRGRTNEKLFF. DNA for the CDR3: TGTGCCAGCTCGCGGGGGCGGACTAATGAAAAACTGTTTTTT.

The rearrangement links TRBV10-3 to TRBJ2-5; 9 positions match TRBD1. The ends lost 6 bases at V and 2 bases at J; junction bases unmatched: 4. Per germline, CDR1 ENHRY and CDR2 SYGVKD. The CDR3 covers 14 residues. CDR3 bases: TGTGCCATCAGCGCGGGACAGGGACAAGAGACCCAGTACTTC. Amino acid sequence: CAISAGQGQETQYF.

The chain is built from TRBV7-2 and TRBJ2-2, with 12 bases fitting TRBD2. V lost 1 base, J lost 6 bases, and 6 bases stayed unmatched. Germline CDR1 and CDR2: SGHTA and FQGNSA. CDR3 size: 17 residues. In DNA, the CDR3 is TGTGCCAGCAGCTTAGTTCCTAGCGGGAGGGCCGCCGGGGAGCTGTTTTTT. It is translated as CASSLVPSGRAAGELFF. The full variable domain, with the rest looked up from reference TRBV7-2 and TRBJ2-2, is GAGVSQSPSNKVTEKGKDVELRCDPISGHTALYWYRQSLGQGLEFLIYFQGNSAPDKSGLPSDRFSAERTGGSVSTLTIQRTQQEDSAVYLCASSLVPSGRAAGELFFGEGSRLTVL.